This TCR beta chain was obtained from a study of shared clonotypes between healthy human individuals. An even split of each subset's genomic DNA across several immunoSEQ plates was performed. Sequencing was performed with immunoSEQ multiplex PCR; in TCRdb, only in-frame clones are kept and a portion is missing. The sample has fewer than 650,000 clones, around three quarters seen once; the top ten hold around 11%. Healthy adults negative for HIV, lacking recent acute infections or vaccinations, served as donors. Nashville, Tennessee was home to all donors, each a Caucasian adult. This clone was counted a few times. Sequencing was done on a sample of PBMCs. The receptor's source is a woman aged 40 to 49 in good health. Some clones in this sample may be carry-over from other donors' samples.

CDR3 residues: CATCRAETEAFF. The CDR3 DNA reads as TGTGCCACCTGCAGGGCGGAGACTGAAGCTTTCTTT. This rearrangement joins TRBV6-1 to TRBJ1-1; tentative D call: TRBD1 (5 bases). The CDR3 is 12 residues long. Trimming took off 10 bases at V and 5 bases at J, with 14 bases between the two ends. CDR1 and CDR2 from the germline V gene are MNHNS and SASEGT.